Each of the 32 T cell receptor beta chains below was sequenced from the same sample in a study of shared clonotypes between healthy human individuals. Cells designated naive CD8 were CD45RO-negative and were positively selected for CCR7, with terminally differentiated effector memory CD45RA+ cells excluded. The method was immunoSEQ multiplex PCR; TCRdb's version includes in-frame clones alone and lacks a portion of them. The table includes some 2 million clones, approximately 94% detected once. The sequencing input was naive CD8+ T cells sorted from blood. These receptors were obtained from a man between 18 and 29 years old in good health.

Remarks on this clone: This same CDR3 is encoded by further DNA sequences in the sample. V usage is TRBV9 and J usage is TRBJ2-1; 7 bases line up with TRBD2. Germline loops: CDR1 SGDLS, CDR2 YYNGEE. Unmatched junction bases numbered 3, after V lost 0 bases and J lost 3 bases. The CDR3 contains 15 residues. The chain's CDR3 is CASSVGAGNYNEQFF. In DNA form, the CDR3 reads TGTGCCAGCAGCGTAGGAGCGGGGAACTACAATGAGCAGTTCTTC.

V is TRBV5-8 and J is TRBJ2-7, with D perhaps matching TRBD2 (6 bases). Germline CDR1 and CDR2: SGHTS and YDEGEE. V lost 0 bases and J 5 bases, leaving 15 bases between the germline ends. CDR3 length: 15 amino acids. The CDR3 DNA follows: TGTGCCAGCAGCTTGGGGGCAGGGAGGCCAGACGAGCAGTACTTC. It yields the protein CASSLGAGRPDEQYF.

This chain links TRBV18 with TRBJ2-3; no clear D. Trimming left V 3 bases short and J 1 base short, with 5 bases between. The CDR3 runs 13 residues. Germline V gene lookup returns CDR1 KGHSH and CDR2 LQKENI. The CDR3 reads CASSPERTDTQYF. CDR3 bases: TGTGCCAGCTCACCGGAGCGCACAGATACGCAGTATTTT. Full variable domain (rest looked up from reference TRBV18 and TRBJ2-3): NAGVMQNPRHLVRRRGQEARLRCSPMKGHSHVYWYRQLPEEGLKFMVYLQKENIIDESGMPKERFSAEFPKEGPSILRIQQVVRGDSAAYFCASSPERTDTQYFGPGTRLTVL.

V usage is TRBV11-2 and J usage is TRBJ2-7, with 9 bases aligning to TRBD1. CDR1 and CDR2 from the germline V gene are SGHAT and FQNNGV. CDR3 size: 16 residues. The junction had 9 bases not matched to a gene; V was cut back by 0 bases and J by 6 bases. CDR3 in DNA: TGTGCCAGCAGCTTAGATGCCGGGACAGGGAGGTTCGAGCAGTACTTC. Translated, it gives CASSLDAGTGRFEQYF.

This clone was detected only once. V usage is TRBV7-3 and J usage is TRBJ1-1; D perhaps matches TRBD1 (5 bases). Trimming removed 5 bases from V and 4 bases from J, with 14 bases in between. This CDR3 has 14 residues. Germline V CDR1 and CDR2: SGHTA, FQGTGA. CDR3 coding DNA: TGTGCCAGCAGCGTCCTTGGGGGTTCCACTGAAGCTTTCTTT. Translation: CASSVLGGSTEAFF. Full variable domain (missing parts from reference TRBV7-3 and TRBJ1-1): GAGVSQTPSNKVTEKGKYVELRCDPISGHTALYWYRQSLGQGPEFLIYFQGTGAADDSGLPNDRFFAVRPEGSVSTLKIQRTERGDSAVYLCASSVLGGSTEAFFGQGTRLTVV.

The count of this clone is one. The chain combines TRBV4-1 with TRBJ1-1, with 7 positions matching TRBD1. The CDR3 loop spans 16 amino acids. Germline CDR1 MGHRA, CDR2 YSYEKL. V lost 1 base to trimming and J lost 5 bases; unmatched junction nucleotides: 10. The CDR3 bases are TGCGCCAGCAGCCAAGGACCCCTAGGGGGCGGTACTGAAGCTTTCTTT. Protein sequence: CASSQGPLGGGTEAFF.

J is TRBJ2-7 and V is TRBV11-2; no clear D gene. Looked up from germline, CDR1 is SGHAT and CDR2 is FQNNGV. This CDR3 region has 15 residues. Trimming removed 0 bases at V and 3 bases at J, with 12 bases between. The CDR3 sequence: CASSLEWSMGYEQYF. The CDR3 coding sequence is TGTGCCAGCAGCTTAGAATGGAGTATGGGCTACGAGCAGTACTTC.

V usage is TRBV6-6 and J usage is TRBJ2-5, with 8 bases matching TRBD2. Per germline, CDR1 MNHNY and CDR2 SVGAGI (reference sequence). V shed 6 bases and J 0 bases; nucleotides not matched to a gene: 9. The CDR3 loop spans 16 amino acids. This CDR3 reads CASSWTSPRYQETQYF. The CDR3, as DNA: TGTGCCAGCAGCTGGACTAGCCCAAGGTACCAAGAGACCCAGTACTTC.

This sequence joins TRBV6-6 and TRBJ2-3, with TRBD2 as a possible D gene (7 bases). The CDR3 covers 16 residues. V was cut by 1 base and J by 5 bases, with 16 bases left in between. Germline V gene sequence: CDR1 MNHNY, CDR2 SVGAGI (reference sequence). The CDR3 sequence is CASSYYAGAPGDTQYF. In nucleotides, the CDR3 is TGTGCCAGCAGTTACTATGCGGGGGCCCCGGGAGATACGCAGTATTTT.

Turning to this clone: Different DNA sequences within this sample yield the same CDR3. The chain is built from TRBV7-9 and TRBJ2-7, with D perhaps assigned TRBD1 or TRBD2 (5 bases each). V was shortened by 5 bases and J by 0 bases, with 14 bases between the two germline ends. CDR1 SEHNR and CDR2 FQNEAQ come from the germline V gene (reference sequence). The CDR3 has 15 amino acids. CDR3 protein: CASSHSGTGSYEQYF. CDR3 in DNA: TGTGCCAGCAGCCACTCCGGGACGGGCTCCTACGAGCAGTACTTC.

The genes are TRBV9 and TRBJ2-2, with D perhaps given as TRBD1 or TRBD2 (5 bases each). Germline CDR1 and CDR2: SGDLS and YYNGEE. Trimming shortened V by 4 bases and J by 6 bases, and 10 bases separated the two germline ends. The CDR3 is 13 residues long. The DNA for the CDR3 is TGTGCCAGCAGCACAGGAGGTTCCGGGGAGCTGTTTTTT. This translates into CASSTGGSGELFF.

Remarks on this clone: The sample contains more than one DNA sequence encoding this CDR3. The genes are TRBV7-9 and TRBJ2-6; D possibly corresponds to TRBD1 (5 bases). The germline V gene encodes CDR1 SEHNR and CDR2 FQNEAQ (reference sequence). V lost 2 bases and J lost 2, with 7 bases in between. The CDR3 contains 15 residues. The CDR3, as DNA: TGTGCCAGCAGCTTAAGGGGCACTGGGGCCAACGTCCTGACTTTC. Translating it yields CASSLRGTGANVLTF.

The chain carries TRBV9 and TRBJ2-1; 12 bases agree with TRBD2. This CDR3 has 16 residues. J gave up 8 bases and V 4 bases, and 10 bases lay outside the gene matches. The germline V gene encodes CDR1 SGDLS and CDR2 YYNGEE. For the CDR3, the DNA is TGTGCCAGCAGCCCCCTCCTAGCGGGAGGGGTGGATGAGCAGTTCTTC. As protein: CASSPLLAGGVDEQFF.

J is TRBJ1-5 and V is TRBV7-8; D is perhaps TRBD1 (5 bases). CDR3 length equals 15 residues. Per germline, CDR1 SGHVS and CDR2 FQNEAQ. Between the trimmed V and J ends, which lost 6 bases and 5 bases, there was a span of 17 bases. This CDR3 is CASSKGTEGYQPQHF. The CDR3 nucleotides are TGTGCCAGCAGTAAGGGGACGGAGGGCTATCAGCCCCAGCATTTT.

The V gene is TRBV5-1, the J gene TRBJ2-1; 11 nucleotides align to TRBD2. Per germline, CDR1 SGHRS and CDR2 YFSETQ. The J segment lost 3 bases and the V segment lost 4 bases, leaving 6 bases of the junction unmatched. The CDR3 has 16 amino acids. The DNA of the CDR3 is TGCGCCAGCAGCGGTACCGGGACTAGCGGCTACAATGAGCAGTTCTTC. Translating gives CASSGTGTSGYNEQFF.

The chain is built from TRBV11-2 and TRBJ1-6, with D perhaps TRBD1 (5 bases). Trimming shortened V by 4 bases and J by 5 bases, and 15 bases separated the two germline ends. The CDR3 extends over 16 amino acids. The germline CDR1 and CDR2 sequences are SGHAT and FQNNGV. The CDR3, as DNA: TGTGCCAGCAGCTCCGGACCCGAGGGGAATAATTCACCCCTCCACTTT. Translated: CASSSGPEGNNSPLHF.

The V gene is TRBV6-5, the J gene TRBJ2-1; unclear D gene. The ends were cut back, 2 bases at V and 5 bases at J, with 16 bases in the middle. The CDR3 has 16 residues. Germline CDR1 reads MNHEY; CDR2 reads SVGAGI. In nucleotides, the CDR3 is TGTGCCAGCAGTTACCCAACTCATGACCCAAACAATGAGCAGTTCTTC. Translating gives CASSYPTHDPNNEQFF.

This chain uses TRBV5-1 with TRBJ2-5; 9 bases are shared with TRBD1. Germline V gene sequence: CDR1 SGHRS, CDR2 YFSETQ. The CDR3 loop spans 16 amino acids. Germline trimming cut 0 bases from V and 4 bases from J; bases unmatched to any gene: 7. The CDR3 sequence is CASSLARTGEGETQYF. The CDR3 DNA is TGCGCCAGCAGCTTGGCCCGGACAGGGGAGGGAGAGACCCAGTACTTC.

The rearrangement uses TRBV9 and TRBJ2-7, with a weak D call TRBD1 (5 bases). Germline CDR1 SGDLS, CDR2 YYNGEE. The CDR3 contains 15 residues. V was pared by 4 bases and J by 0 bases, with 14 bases between. The DNA of the CDR3 is TGTGCCAGCAGCCCGACGACAGAGTTCTCCTACGAGCAGTACTTC. It translates to CASSPTTEFSYEQYF.

V is TRBV9 and J is TRBJ2-5; D gene unclear. Germline CDR1 is SGDLS and CDR2 is YYNGEE. V was pared by 2 bases and J by 4 bases, with 15 bases between. The CDR3 has 15 residues. CDR3 coding DNA: TGTGCCAGCAGCGTCGAAGGAGTCCCGTCAGAGACCCAGTACTTC. The encoded protein is CASSVEGVPSETQYF. Looking up the rest from reference TRBV9 and TRBJ2-5 gives the full variable domain: DSGVTQTPKHLITATGQRVTLRCSPRSGDLSVYWYQQSLDQGLQFLIQYYNGEERAKGNILERFSAQQFPDLHSELNLSSLELGDSALYFCASSVEGVPSETQYFGPGTRLLVL.

The chain is built from TRBV19 and TRBJ2-5; the match to TRBD1 covers 7 bases. Trimming at V came to 7 bases and at J to 2 bases, leaving 10 bases not matched to a gene. The CDR3 loop spans 15 amino acids. From germline, CDR1 is LNHDA and CDR2 SQIVND (reference sequence). Here the CDR3 DNA reads TGTGCCAGTATGGGGGACAGCGAAGGGCAAGAGACCCAGTACTTC. It is translated as CASMGDSEGQETQYF.

This rearrangement joins TRBV5-1 to TRBJ2-7, with D perhaps matching TRBD1 (6 bases). With 3 bases removed from V and 5 bases from J, the gap between germline ends came to 21 bases. Germline V gives CDR1 SGHRS, CDR2 YFSETQ. This CDR3 is 16 amino acids long. The DNA of the CDR3 is TGCGCCAGCAGCTCGACAGGAATGAAGCCCTTAAACGAGCAGTACTTC. Residues: CASSSTGMKPLNEQYF.

The V call is TRBV9, the J call TRBJ2-7; TRBD1 is a possible D gene (5 bases). The V end lost 4 bases, the J end lost 5 bases, and 22 bases lay between the germline ends. The CDR3 contains 16 residues. Germline values: CDR1 SGDLS, CDR2 YYNGEE. CDR3 loop: CASSPRDSLLVNEQYF. For the CDR3, the DNA is TGTGCCAGCAGCCCACGAGACAGCCTGCTCGTCAACGAGCAGTACTTC.

The chain joins TRBV6-6 to TRBJ2-3, with D possibly TRBD1 on 6 matching bases. The germline gives CDR1 MNHNY, CDR2 SVGAGI (reference sequence). V was trimmed by 10 bases and J by 4 bases, leaving 21 bases between them. This CDR3 has 15 residues. The CDR3 DNA is TGTGCCAACAGATTAGAACCAGGGGTTGCAGATACGCAGTATTTT. Protein sequence: CANRLEPGVADTQYF.

Turning to this clone: This sample also contains other DNA sequences that code for the same CDR3. CDR3 in amino acids: CASSIGLAGQETQYF. CDR3 coding DNA: TGTGCCAGTAGTATCGGACTAGCGGGCCAAGAGACCCAGTACTTC. The V call is TRBV19, the J call TRBJ2-5; 11 bases are a match to TRBD2. The junction had 1 base not matched to a gene; V was cut back by 3 bases and J by 1 base. The CDR3 totals 15 residues. Germline V lookup: CDR1 LNHDA, CDR2 SQIVND (reference sequence).

This clone occurred once. The genes are TRBV4-1 and TRBJ2-1; the match to TRBD2 covers 10 bases. The CDR3 extends over 16 amino acids. Germline CDR1 is MGHRA and CDR2 is YSYEKL. V lost 4 bases and J lost 6; bases outside the gene matches: 9. The CDR3 loop is CASSPGGAGGPNEQFF. CDR3 nucleotides: TGCGCCAGCAGCCCCGGGGGAGCGGGGGGGCCCAATGAGCAGTTCTTC.

The CDR3 DNA reads TGTGCCAGCAGCTTAGTCGGGCGGACAGGGGGCTCCTACGAGCAGTACTTC. This gives the protein CASSLVGRTGGSYEQYF. The rearrangement links TRBV7-9 to TRBJ2-7; 10 bases fit TRBD1. The germline V gene has CDR1 SEHNR and CDR2 FQNEAQ (reference sequence). The ends lost 1 base at V and 0 bases at J; junction bases unmatched: 6. The CDR3 covers 17 residues.

This chain joins TRBV7-9 and TRBJ2-7, with no clear D. CDR3 length equals 13 residues. V was trimmed by 5 bases and J by 3 bases, leaving 11 bases between them. Germline V CDR1 and CDR2: SEHNR, FQNEAQ (reference sequence). The CDR3 coding sequence is TGTGCCAGCAGCCGACTTAACGGCTACGAGCAGTACTTC. It translates to CASSRLNGYEQYF. Full variable domain (missing parts from reference TRBV7-9 and TRBJ2-7): DTGVSQNPRHKITKRGQNVTFRCDPISEHNRLYWYRQTLGQGPEFLTYFQNEAQLEKSRLLSDRFSAERPKGSFSTLEIQRTEQGDSAMYLCASSRLNGYEQYFGPGTRLTVT.

The V gene is TRBV13, the J gene TRBJ1-3; D unresolved. CDR1 is PRHDT, CDR2 FYEKMQ, per germline (reference sequence). The length of the CDR3 is 13 residues. Between the trimmed V and J ends, which lost 3 bases and 7 bases, there was a span of 10 bases. CDR3 DNA: TGTGCCAGCAGCTTCGCTCCCCGGAACACCATATATTTT. Protein sequence: CASSFAPRNTIYF.

The chain recombines TRBV4-3 with TRBJ2-3; 13 bases line up with TRBD2. CDR1 is LGHNA and CDR2 is YSLEER in the germline V gene. Trimming removed 0 bases from V and 0 bases from J; junction bases left unmatched: 6. The CDR3 has 19 residues. The CDR3 spells CASSQDEGTSGISTDTQYF. In nucleotides, the CDR3 is TGCGCCAGCAGCCAAGATGAAGGGACTAGCGGGATTAGCACAGATACGCAGTATTTT.

The chain combines TRBV5-6 with TRBJ1-6; D unresolved. Trimming shortened V by 1 base and J by 5 bases, and 7 bases separated the two germline ends. The CDR3 totals 14 residues. Germline V gene lookup returns CDR1 SGHDT and CDR2 YYEEEE. The CDR3 region is CASSLLDHNSPLHF. In DNA, the CDR3 is TGTGCCAGCAGCTTGCTGGACCATAATTCACCCCTCCACTTT. Drawing the rest from reference TRBV5-6 and TRBJ1-6, the complete variable domain is DAGVTQSPTHLIKTRGQQVTLRCSPKSGHDTVSWYQQALGQGPQFIFQYYEEEERQRGNFPDRFSGHQFPNYSSELNVNALLLGDSALYLCASSLLDHNSPLHFGNGTRLTVT.

This clone was observed once. Within the sample, other DNA sequences also encode this same CDR3. The rearrangement uses TRBV7-9 and TRBJ2-7; D is unresolved. Trimming took 0 bases from V and 4 from J, leaving 10 bases between them. The CDR3 totals 14 residues. From germline, CDR1 is SEHNR and CDR2 FQNEAQ (reference sequence). CDR3 sequence (DNA): TGTGCCAGCAGCTTAGCTGGTAGGGATTACGAGCAGTACTTC. Amino acid sequence: CASSLAGRDYEQYF.